This T cell receptor (beta chain) was retrieved from a study of cytomegalovirus exposure and HLA in healthy donors (TCRdb year 2017). A note on the overall study: In an earlier analysis of some 610 of the donors, about 260 Gb of sequence data and just under 120 million unique TCR beta sequences from about 179 million T cells were reported. About 280 gigabases of sequencing data and roughly 80 million unique TCR sequences made up an early release that covered roughly 670 HLA-typed donors. The genetic ancestry cluster associated with self-reported Caucasian donors included about 84% of the approximately 400 genotyped donors. The study aimed to test whether cataloging public T cell receptors could reveal signatures of past pathogen exposure. The study profiled the T cell repertoires of around 700 subjects by immunosequencing and related them to cytomegalovirus serostatus. Along with the approximately 700-subject first cohort, a separate validation cohort of more than 90 different subjects was used. To predict cytomegalovirus infection status, the study combined high-throughput TCR immunosequencing, statistical association of individual TCRs with disease status, and machine learning. To study patterns of TCR occurrence, a later analysis re-analyzed previously published TCR beta repertoires from just over 650 donors and added high-resolution HLA genotyping. Rather than using new phenotypic data, the later analysis identified candidate immune exposures from TCR beta sequences and from how often those sequences occurred across donors. To decide whether each TCR beta V gene segment behaved as functional or pseudogenic, an earlier analysis of some 600 of the donors relied on high-throughput TCR beta sequencing. Donor age, sex, ethnicity and CMV serostatus were compiled together with the repertoire data. Genome-wide SNP genotypes for about three fifths of the roughly 700 donors were used in a later genetic analysis, which treated that subset as a discovery cohort. All discovery cohort repertoires had been generated using a single sequencing platform. HLA typing covered class I and class II loci at four-digit resolution. The number of typed donors differed by locus: about 629-640 for A, B, C, DRB1 and DQB1; approximately 540 for DQA1; over 600 for DPA1; and roughly 470 for DPB1. A handful of DR-DQ haplotypes were handled as single units for association and clustering because linkage in the cohort was strong. Among approximately 370 genotyped donors of the cohort, an average of approximately 200,000 unique TCR beta nucleotide sequences was sequenced per donor, of which approximately 19% were non-productive. Study-wide conclusions, independent of this receptor: Approximately 16 rarely observed V segments, including chromosome 9 orphons, were excluded from the earlier analysis of almost 600 of the donors because counts were too low. A cluster of highly shared sequence variants was judged likely to represent a technical artifact of the sequencing pipeline. Immune exposure information for the cohort was limited to CMV serostatus. Because the 87-base-pair reads could not distinguish some IMGT-functional V segments, including TRBV6-2 and TRBV6-3, those segments were excluded. Correlated functional status among segregating V segments might be attributable to linkage disequilibrium, but an unknown experimental factor could not be ruled out. Most CMV-associated TCR beta chains appeared to be HLA-restricted in a later analysis, and the HLA associations seemed to be driven largely by CMV exposure. In an earlier analysis of fewer than 700 of the donors, most TCR beta V segments appeared in productive rearrangements about 87% or about 30% of the time, broadly matching IMGT annotations. The presence/absence analyses assumed that sequencing depth was roughly uniform across donors, and that assumption may not be true. In a later genetic analysis, fewer N-insertions in productive TCRs were reported among donors in an Asian-associated ancestry cluster than the 666-donor mean. When HLA alleles, especially DR and DQ, strongly co-occurred, TCR associations were difficult to assign to individual alleles. A later analysis found that TCR association rates varied across HLA loci, with DRB1 alleles showing the most associated TCRs and HLA-C alleles the fewest. According to the authors, the approach could potentially be generalized to other disease states and immunological phenotypes. In a later analysis, several top co-occurrence clusters were reported to appear linked to parvovirus B19, influenza, CMV and Epstein-Barr virus. Compared with equally common non-associated chains, HLA-associated TCR beta chains in a later analysis were more clonally expanded and had lower generation probabilities. The classifier was reported to diagnose cytomegalovirus status with high specificity and sensitivity in both the original cohort and the validation cohort. A further reported finding was that TCR beta sequences accurately predicted the HLA-A and HLA-B alleles for most subjects in the first cohort. Specific HLA alleles were associated with 16,951 TCR beta sequences at a false discovery rate of 0.05 in a later analysis. The study gave a list of 150 to 200 TCR beta chains associated with cytomegalovirus. While some public TCRs were present in many individuals, most TCR sequences turned up only very rarely across donors. This cohort had only TCR beta chains sequenced, and the lack of alpha or paired-chain data limited which features could be detected. Because HLA typing was unavailable for some donors at each locus, only the typed subset was used in association tests. In vitro tests confirmed that a few of the cytomegalovirus-associated TCR beta chains recognize cytomegalovirus antigens. V-gene and J-gene trimming of TCR beta chains was associated with a missense DCLRE1C variant in a later genetic analysis, and the association was replicated in an independent cohort.

With respect to this clone: The antigen it binds to is not known. No clone much larger than this one lies a single base away; base qualities are absent.

The germline ends are 8 bases apart after V is trimmed by 5 bases and J by 6 bases. From cysteine to phenylalanine, the CDR3 is 12 amino acids long. Only the CDR3 part of the read is kept: 36 bases, read in frame from the first base. The CDR1 and CDR2 encoded by the germline V gene (reference sequence) are GTSNPN and SVGIG. The cohort consisted of 600 or so healthy bone marrow donors. At the time of sampling, every cohort member was nominally healthy, though immune exposures that went unrecorded were likely present. The donor tested CMV seropositive and was one of the 289 seropositive cohort members. Each donor provided a peripheral blood sample, and peripheral blood mononuclear cells were used for TCR beta sequencing. The Qiagen DNeasy Blood Extraction Kit was used to extract genomic DNA from the blood cell samples. The library came from the immunoSEQ multiplex PCR assay. For the multiplex PCR, a mixture combining 60 forward primers for TCR Vbeta segments and 13 reverse primers for TCR Jbeta segments was used. A multiplex PCR assay on genomic DNA amplified the CDR3 region of rearranged TCR beta genes. Amplified TCR beta libraries were sequenced as 87-base-pair reads on the Illumina HiSeq System. As for the original processing: A later analysis tallied 75 million to 95 million unique TCR beta chains across the 666 repertoires, and about 10 million of those chains were shared by two or more donors. Raw reads were error-corrected and collapsed into unique sequences by a nearest-neighbor algorithm in which closely related sequences were merged to remove PCR and sequencing errors. V, D and J gene segments were assigned by aligning CDR3 sequences to IMGT reference sequences. For a sequence to be retained, a match of at least six nucleotides was required to both a V gene segment and a J gene segment. Rearrangements were called productive when the CDR3 lacked stop codons and stayed in frame with V and J; all others were non-productive. Following IMGT convention, CDR3 was defined as the stretch from the second conserved V-encoded cysteine up to the conserved J-encoded phenylalanine. The earlier analysis of some 550 of the donors excluded any sequence lacking an unambiguous match to a single V gene segment. An earlier analysis of a few hundred of the donors classified V segments as functional when productive rearrangements were above 56.7% and as segregating when the standard deviation between donors was above 5%. A statistical classification framework was built to diagnose cytomegalovirus status from the catalog of TCR beta chain sequences. In a later analysis, TCR nucleotide sequences were compared against IMGT/GENE-DB human TR gene sequences so that V and J genes could be assigned. A later analysis assigned CDR3 sequences and most-parsimonious VDJ recombination scenarios with the TCRdist pipeline. A later analysis defined each TCR beta chain by its CDR3 amino acid sequence plus V-gene family, and excluded reads lacking a unique V-gene family. To address suspected cross-contamination and a sequencing artifact, a later analysis removed around 590 highly shared, low-generation-probability nucleotide sequences. For each public chain, a later analysis derived a clonal expansion index from normalized ranks of inferred template counts within each repertoire. In a later analysis, generation probabilities were computed using a VDJ recombination model fitted to out-of-frame rearrangements, and the results were checked against IGoR. A later analysis scored TCR-TCR, TCR-HLA and TCR-CMV co-occurrence with hypergeometric tests, applying a repertoire-size bias correction to TCR pairs. In a later analysis, false discovery rates were estimated by permuting HLA or CMV assignments 20 times. In a later analysis, co-occurring TCRs were grouped using DBSCAN, with TCRdist sequence similarity added in when clustering inside HLA-allele-positive subsets. Repertoires with fewer than 30,000 or more than 120,000 public chains, plus five repertoires with anomalous nucleotide sharing, were excluded from co-occurrence clustering. TCRdb limited this immuneACCESS table to in-frame rearrangements with V and J called. A share of clones is missing; checked studies link under half to unresolved V genes, and the rest is unexplained. The D gene and trimming were derived from the DNA, and the V and J assignments and clone size from that table. For this sample the table gives approximately 140,000 clones, of which 79% were detected only once. 5% to 6.5% of the sample is held by the ten biggest clonotypes.

This sequence originates from a man in his forties or fifties in good health and CMV-seropositive. Sequencing used PBMCs. This chain is built from TRBV30 and TRBJ1-6, with TRBD1 tentatively as D gene (5 bases match). The CDR3 amino acid sequence is: CAWDSTNSPLHF. The nucleotide sequence reads TGTGCCTGGGACAGTACTAATTCACCCCTCCACTTT. The CDR3, completed at both ends by the reference TRBV30 and TRBJ1-6 genes, gives the full variable domain SQTIHQWPATLVQPVGSPLSLECTVEGTSNPNLYWYRQAAGRGLQLLFYSVGIGQISSEVPQNLSASRPQDRQFILSSKKLLLSDSGFYLCAWDSTNSPLHFGNGTRLTVT.